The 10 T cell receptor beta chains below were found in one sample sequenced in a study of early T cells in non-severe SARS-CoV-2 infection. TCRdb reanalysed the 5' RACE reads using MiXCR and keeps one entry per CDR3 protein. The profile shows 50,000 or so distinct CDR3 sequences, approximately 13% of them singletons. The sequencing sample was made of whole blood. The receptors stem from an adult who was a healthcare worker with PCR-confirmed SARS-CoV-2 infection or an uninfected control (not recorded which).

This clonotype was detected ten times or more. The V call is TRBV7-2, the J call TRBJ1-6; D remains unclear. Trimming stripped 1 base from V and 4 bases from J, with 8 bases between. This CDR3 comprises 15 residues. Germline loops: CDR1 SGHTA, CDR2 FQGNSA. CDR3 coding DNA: TGTGCCAGCAGCTTAGGGCAGCCATATAATTCACCCCTCCACTTT. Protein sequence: CASSLGQPYNSPLHF.

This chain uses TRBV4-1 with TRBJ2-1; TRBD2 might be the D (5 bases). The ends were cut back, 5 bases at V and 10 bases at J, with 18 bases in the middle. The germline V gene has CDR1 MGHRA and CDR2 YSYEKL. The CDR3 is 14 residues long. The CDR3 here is CASSIRTGNQEQFF. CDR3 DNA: TGCGCCAGCAGCATCCGGACTGGGAACCAAGAGCAGTTCTTC.

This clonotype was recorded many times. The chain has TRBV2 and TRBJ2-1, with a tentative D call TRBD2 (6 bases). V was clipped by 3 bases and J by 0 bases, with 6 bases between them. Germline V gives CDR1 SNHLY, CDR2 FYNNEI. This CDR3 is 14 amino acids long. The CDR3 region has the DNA TGTGCCAGCAGTGACGGGAGCTCCTACAATGAGCAGTTCTTC. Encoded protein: CASSDGSSYNEQFF.

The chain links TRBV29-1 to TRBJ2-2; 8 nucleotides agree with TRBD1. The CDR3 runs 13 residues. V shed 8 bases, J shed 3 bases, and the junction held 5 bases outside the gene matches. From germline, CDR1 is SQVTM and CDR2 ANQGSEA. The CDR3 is CSHRTGYTGELFF. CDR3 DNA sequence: TGCAGCCATCGGACAGGGTACACCGGGGAGCTGTTTTTT.

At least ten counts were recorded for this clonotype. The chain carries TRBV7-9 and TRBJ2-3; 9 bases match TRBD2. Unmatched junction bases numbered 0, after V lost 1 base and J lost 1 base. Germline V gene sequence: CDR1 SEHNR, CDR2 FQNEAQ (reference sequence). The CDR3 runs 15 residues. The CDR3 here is CASSLVAGGTDTQYF. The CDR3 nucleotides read TGTGCCAGCAGCTTAGTAGCGGGAGGCACAGATACGCAGTATTTT.

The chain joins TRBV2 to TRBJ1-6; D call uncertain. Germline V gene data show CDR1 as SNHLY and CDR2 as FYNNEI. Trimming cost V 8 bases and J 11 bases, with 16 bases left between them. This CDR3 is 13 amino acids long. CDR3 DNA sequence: TGTGCCAGCTCCGCAGGTGAAACCGCACCCCTCCACTTT. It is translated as CASSAGETAPLHF.

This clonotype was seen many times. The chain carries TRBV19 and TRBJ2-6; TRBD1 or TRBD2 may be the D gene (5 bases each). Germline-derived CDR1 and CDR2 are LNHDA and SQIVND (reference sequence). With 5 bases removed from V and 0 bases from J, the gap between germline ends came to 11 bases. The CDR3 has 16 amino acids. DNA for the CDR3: TGTGCCAGTAGTCGGGGACCCCTCTCTGGGGCCAACGTCCTGACTTTC. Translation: CASSRGPLSGANVLTF.

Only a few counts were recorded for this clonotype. The CDR3 protein is CASSPRGAYNTGELFF. CDR3 coding DNA: TGTGCCAGCTCACCGCGAGGGGCCTACAACACCGGGGAGCTGTTTTTT. V is TRBV18 and J is TRBJ2-2, with D perhaps matching TRBD1 or TRBD2 (5 bases each). Trimming shortened V by 3 bases and J by 2 bases, and 13 bases separated the two germline ends. Germline V gene lookup returns CDR1 KGHSH and CDR2 LQKENI. This CDR3 has 16 amino acids.

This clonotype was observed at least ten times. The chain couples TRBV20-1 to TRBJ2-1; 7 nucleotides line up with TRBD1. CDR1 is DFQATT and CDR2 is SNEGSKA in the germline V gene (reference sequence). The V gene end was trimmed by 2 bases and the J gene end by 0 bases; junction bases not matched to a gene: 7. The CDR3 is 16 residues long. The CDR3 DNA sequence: TGCAGTGCTAGACGGACAGGACTTCTCTCCTACAATGAGCAGTTCTTC. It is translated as CSARRTGLLSYNEQFF.

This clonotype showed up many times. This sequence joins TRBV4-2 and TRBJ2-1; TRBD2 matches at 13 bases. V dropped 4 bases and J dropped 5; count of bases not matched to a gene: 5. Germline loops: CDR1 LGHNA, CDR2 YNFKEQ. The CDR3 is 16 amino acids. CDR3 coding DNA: TGTGCCAGCAGCCGTAGGACTAGCGGGGGTAACAATGAGCAGTTCTTC. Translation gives CASSRRTSGGNNEQFF.